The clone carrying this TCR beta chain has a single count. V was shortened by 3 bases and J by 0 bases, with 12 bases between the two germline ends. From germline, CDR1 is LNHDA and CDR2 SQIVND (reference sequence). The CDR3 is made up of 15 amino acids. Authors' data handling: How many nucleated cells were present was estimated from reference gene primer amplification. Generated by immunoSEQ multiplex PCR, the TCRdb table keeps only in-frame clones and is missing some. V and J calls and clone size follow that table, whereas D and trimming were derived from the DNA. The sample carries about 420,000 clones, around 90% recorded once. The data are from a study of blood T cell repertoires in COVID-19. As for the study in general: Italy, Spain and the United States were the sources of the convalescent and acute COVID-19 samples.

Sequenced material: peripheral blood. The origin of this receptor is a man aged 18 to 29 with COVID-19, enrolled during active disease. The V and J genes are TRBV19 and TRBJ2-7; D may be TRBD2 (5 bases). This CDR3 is CASSIQVGSSYEQYF. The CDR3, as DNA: TGTGCCAGTAGTATTCAGGTGGGGAGCTCCTACGAGCAGTACTTC.